A single sample is the source of the 5 T cell receptor beta chains below, sequenced in a study of cytotoxic CD8 clonotypes in ibrutinib-treated CLL. The assay was immunoSEQ multiplex PCR, and TCRdb's table has in-frame clones only and misses some. The sample includes 250,000 or so clones, 70% of them seen just once. Here the sequenced sample was PBMCs, taken after 24 months of ibrutinib treatment. The receptors were sampled from a human donor with chronic lymphocytic leukemia.

This clone was recorded once. V and J are TRBV29-1 and TRBJ1-4; possibly TRBD1 for D (5 bases). V lost 4 bases to trimming and J lost 4 bases, with 10 bases between them. Germline assignment: CDR1 SQVTM and CDR2 ANQGSEA. The length of the CDR3 is 13 residues. The CDR3 sequence is CSVVGDGNEKLFF. The CDR3 coding sequence is TGCAGCGTTGTGGGGGACGGTAATGAAAAACTGTTTTTT.

The chain couples TRBV5-8 to TRBJ1-1, with 8 bases fitting TRBD1. The CDR3 contains 15 residues. In germline, CDR1 is SGHTS, CDR2 YDEGEE. V lost 3 bases and J lost 1; bases outside the gene matches: 5. The CDR3 sequence: CASSSTGVGNTEAFF. The DNA of the CDR3 is TGTGCCAGCAGCTCGACAGGGGTAGGGAACACTGAAGCTTTCTTT.

The gene calls are TRBV29-1 and TRBJ2-7; D gene ambiguous. The V end was cut by 7 bases, the J end by 0 bases, with 19 bases between. CDR1 and CDR2 from the germline V gene are SQVTM and ANQGSEA. The CDR3 covers 15 residues. This chain's CDR3 is CSAETTVESSYEQYF. The CDR3 coding sequence is TGCAGCGCCGAAACCACAGTCGAAAGCTCCTACGAGCAGTACTTC.

The chain recombines TRBV19 with TRBJ1-1; no clear D. Germline CDR1 LNHDA, CDR2 SQIVND (reference sequence). The CDR3 has 12 residues. V dropped 1 base and J dropped 6 bases, with 6 bases sitting between them. The CDR3 protein is CASSIGRAEAFF. CDR3 coding DNA: TGTGCCAGTAGTATAGGCCGAGCTGAAGCTTTCTTT.

The chain combines TRBV9 with TRBJ2-2; D possibly corresponds to TRBD2 (6 bases). Germline V lookup: CDR1 SGDLS, CDR2 YYNGEE. Trimming shortened V by 3 bases and J by 6 bases, and 21 bases separated the two germline ends. CDR3 length: 17 amino acids. In DNA form, the CDR3 reads TGTGCCAGCAGCGCGGGACTCCAGAGTTCCGGGGCCGGGGAGCTGTTTTTT. It codes for CASSAGLQSSGAGELFF.